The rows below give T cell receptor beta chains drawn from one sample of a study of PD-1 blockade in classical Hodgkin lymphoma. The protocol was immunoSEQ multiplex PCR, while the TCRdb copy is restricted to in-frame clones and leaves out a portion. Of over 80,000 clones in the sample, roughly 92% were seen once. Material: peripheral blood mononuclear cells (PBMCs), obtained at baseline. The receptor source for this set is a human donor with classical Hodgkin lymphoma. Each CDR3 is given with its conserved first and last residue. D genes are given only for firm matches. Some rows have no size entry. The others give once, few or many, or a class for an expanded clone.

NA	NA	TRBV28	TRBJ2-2	CASLPRRGAGELFF	TGTGCCAGCCTCCCTCGCCGAGGGGCCGGGGAGCTGTTTTTT
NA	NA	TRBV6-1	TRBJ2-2	CASSESPQKASTGELFF	TGTGCCAGCAGTGAATCTCCCCAGAAAGCAAGCACCGGGGAGCTGTTTTTT
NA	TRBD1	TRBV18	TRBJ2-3	CASSHGTETDTQYF	TGTGCCAGCTCTCACGGGACAGAGACAGATACGCAGTATTTT
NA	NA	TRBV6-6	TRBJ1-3	CASSYSIGGPGNTIYF	TGTGCCAGCAGTTACTCGATTGGGGGGCCTGGAAACACCATATATTTT
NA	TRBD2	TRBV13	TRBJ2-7	CASSLSGGPSSYEQYF	TGTGCCAGCAGCTTATCGGGGGGACCTAGCTCCTACGAGCAGTACTTC
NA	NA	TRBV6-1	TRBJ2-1	CASSELLATNEQFF	TGTGCCAGCAGTGAACTCCTAGCGACCAATGAGCAGTTCTTC
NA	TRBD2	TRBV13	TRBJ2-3	CASSSRLAGTDTQYF	TGTGCCAGCAGCTCCCGACTAGCGGGGACAGATACGCAGTATTTT
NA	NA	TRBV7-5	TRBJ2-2	CVRPLAENTGELFF	TGTGTCAGACCTCTAGCGGAAAACACCGGGGAGCTGTTTTTT
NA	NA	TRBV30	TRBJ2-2	CAWSVGGMSGELFF	TGTGCCTGGAGTGTTGGGGGGATGAGCGGGGAGCTGTTTTTT
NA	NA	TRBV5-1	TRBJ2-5	CATCELGAPNQETQYF	TGCGCCACCTGCGAGCTGGGAGCGCCTAACCAAGAGACCCAGTACTTC
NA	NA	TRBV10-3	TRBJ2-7	CAISDSSYEQYF	TGTGCCATCAGTGACAGCTCCTACGAGCAGTACTTC
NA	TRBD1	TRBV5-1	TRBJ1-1	CASRLGQGSQNTEAFF	TGCGCCAGCAGACTAGGACAGGGGAGCCAGAACACTGAAGCTTTCTTT
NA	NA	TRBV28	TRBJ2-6	CASSTPFGANVLTF	TGTGCCAGCAGCACCCCCTTCGGGGCCAACGTCCTGACTTTC
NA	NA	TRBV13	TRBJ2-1	CASGVGRRNNEQFF	TGTGCCAGCGGGGTCGGCAGGCGAAACAATGAGCAGTTCTTC
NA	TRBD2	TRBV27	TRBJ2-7	CASSLSPRLAGVYEQYF	TGTGCCAGCAGTTTATCGCCGAGACTAGCGGGAGTCTACGAGCAGTACTTC
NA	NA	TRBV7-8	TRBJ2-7	CASSLLYPGTYEQYF	TGTGCCAGCAGCTTACTTTATCCCGGGACCTACGAGCAGTACTTC
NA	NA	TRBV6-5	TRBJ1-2	CASRPGRTNYGYTF	TGTGCCAGCAGGCCGGGACGGACGAACTATGGCTACACCTTC
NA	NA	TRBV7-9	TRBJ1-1	CASSLASAGGRAFF	TGTGCCAGCAGCTTAGCGTCAGCAGGAGGGAGAGCTTTCTTT
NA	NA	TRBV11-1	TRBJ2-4	CASSLAAGPKNIQYF	TGTGCCAGCAGCTTAGCTGCCGGGCCCAAAAACATTCAGTACTTC
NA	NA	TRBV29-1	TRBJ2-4	CSVQGDYGAKNIQYF	TGCAGCGTCCAAGGGGATTATGGAGCCAAAAACATTCAGTACTTC
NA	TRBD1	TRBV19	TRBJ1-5	CASSTLPGQVNQPQHF	TGTGCCAGTAGTACCCTCCCGGGACAGGTTAATCAGCCCCAGCATTTT
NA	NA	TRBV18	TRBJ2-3	CASSPPTDTQYF	TGTGCCAGCTCACCCCCAACAGATACGCAGTATTTT
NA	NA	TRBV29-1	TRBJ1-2	CSVAPRQSYGYTF	TGCAGCGTTGCTCCCCGACAGTCATATGGCTACACCTTC
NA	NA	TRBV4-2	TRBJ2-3	CASSQELRGTTDTQYF	TGTGCCAGCAGCCAAGAATTGCGCGGGACGACAGATACGCAGTATTTT
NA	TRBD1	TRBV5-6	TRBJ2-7	CASSLEDRVYEQYF	TGTGCCAGCAGCTTGGAGGACAGGGTCTACGAGCAGTACTTC
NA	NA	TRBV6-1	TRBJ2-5	CASSEAIAVGAETQYF	TGTGCCAGCAGTGAAGCGATCGCTGTAGGGGCAGAGACCCAGTACTTC
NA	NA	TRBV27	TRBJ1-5	CASSMGVQPQHF	TGTGCCAGCAGTATGGGGGTTCAGCCCCAGCATTTT
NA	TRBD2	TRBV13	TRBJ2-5	CASSPRLAGGQGTQYF	TGTGCCAGCAGCCCCCGCCTAGCGGGAGGGCAAGGGACCCAGTACTTC
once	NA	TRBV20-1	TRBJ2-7	CSAGPSYEQYF	TGCAGTGCTGGACCCTCCTACGAGCAGTACTTC
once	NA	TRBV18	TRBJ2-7	CASSPAGTYEQYF	TGTGCCAGCTCACCAGCCGGAACCTACGAGCAGTACTTC
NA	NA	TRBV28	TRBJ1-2	CASSYGGRDGYTF	TGTGCCAGCAGTTACGGGGGCAGGGATGGCTACACCTTC
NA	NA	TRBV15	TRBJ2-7	CATSRDSAGLGEQYF	TGTGCCACCAGCAGAGATTCTGCAGGCTTGGGGGAGCAGTACTTC
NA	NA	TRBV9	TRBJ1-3	CASSVVGQTGNTIYF	TGTGCCAGCAGCGTAGTGGGGCAAACTGGAAACACCATATATTTT
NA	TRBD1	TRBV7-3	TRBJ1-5	CASSQSRDRGSNQPQHF	TGTGCCAGCAGCCAATCTCGGGACAGGGGGAGCAATCAGCCCCAGCATTTT
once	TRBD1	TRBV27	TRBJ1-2	CASSARQGGGYTF	TGTGCCAGCAGTGCGAGACAGGGGGGCGGCTACACCTTC
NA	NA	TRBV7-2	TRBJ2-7	CASSLARGGQGEQYF	TGTGCCAGCAGCTTAGCGCGAGGGGGACAAGGGGAGCAGTACTTC
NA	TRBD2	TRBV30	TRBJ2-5	CAWREFRLAGLETQYF	TGTGCCTGGAGGGAGTTTCGACTAGCGGGGTTAGAGACCCAGTACTTC
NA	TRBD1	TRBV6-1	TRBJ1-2	CASSAGGLNGYTF	TGTGCCAGCAGTGCAGGGGGGCTAAATGGCTACACCTTC
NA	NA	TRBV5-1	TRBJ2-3	CASSPTGLQGDTQYF	TGCGCCAGCAGCCCCACCGGTCTTCAGGGGGATACGCAGTATTTT
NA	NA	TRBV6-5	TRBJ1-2	CASSSAGQLINYGYTF	TGTGCCAGCAGTTCTGCCGGACAGCTGATTAACTATGGCTACACCTTC
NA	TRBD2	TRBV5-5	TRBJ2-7	CASSPRTSGSSYEQYF	TGTGCCAGCAGCCCCCGGACTAGCGGAAGCTCCTACGAGCAGTACTTC
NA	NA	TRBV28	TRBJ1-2	CASTTSLNYGYTF	TGTGCCAGCACCACGAGCCTTAACTATGGCTACACCTTC
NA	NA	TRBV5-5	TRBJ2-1	CASSLEEGRVLNNEQFF	TGTGCCAGCAGCTTGGAGGAGGGCAGGGTCCTAAACAATGAGCAGTTCTTC
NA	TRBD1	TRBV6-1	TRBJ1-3	CASSEWGQGTGNTIYF	TGTGCCAGCAGTGAATGGGGACAGGGGACTGGAAACACCATATATTTT
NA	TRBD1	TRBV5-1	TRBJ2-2	CASSLVEGTGSSGELFF	TGCGCCAGCAGCTTGGTCGAGGGGACAGGGTCGTCCGGGGAGCTGTTTTTT
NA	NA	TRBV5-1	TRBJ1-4	CASSLEGNEKLFF	TGCGCCAGCAGCTTGGAGGGAAATGAAAAACTGTTTTTT
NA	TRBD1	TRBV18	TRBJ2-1	CASSSVAQGANEQFF	TGTGCCAGTTCCTCCGTGGCCCAGGGGGCCAATGAGCAGTTCTTC
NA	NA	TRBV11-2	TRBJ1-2	CASSLFRGTNYGYTF	TGTGCCAGCAGCTTATTCAGGGGTACTAACTATGGCTACACCTTC
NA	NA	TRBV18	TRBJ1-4	CASSPVTGEKLFF	TGTGCCAGCTCACCAGTTACAGGTGAAAAACTGTTTTTT
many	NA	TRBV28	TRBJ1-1	CASSFLQHPTEAFF	TGTGCCAGCAGTTTTCTCCAGCACCCCACTGAAGCTTTCTTT
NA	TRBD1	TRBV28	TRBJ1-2	CASSRGQVYGYTF	TGTGCCAGCAGCCGAGGACAGGTGTATGGCTACACCTTC
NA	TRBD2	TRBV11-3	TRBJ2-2	CASSLAGLAGGSRELFF	TGTGCCAGCAGCTTAGCGGGACTAGCGGGAGGTTCCAGGGAGCTGTTTTTT
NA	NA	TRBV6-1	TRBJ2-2	CASSEARNRANTGELFF	TGTGCCAGCAGTGAAGCGCGTAACCGCGCGAACACCGGGGAGCTGTTTTTT
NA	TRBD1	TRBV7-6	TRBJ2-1	CASSFTRGTGEKNEQFF	TGTGCCAGCAGCTTCACGCGAGGGACAGGGGAAAAGAATGAGCAGTTCTTC
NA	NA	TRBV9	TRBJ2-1	CASSGSEQFF	TGTGCCAGCAGCGGATCCGAGCAGTTCTTC